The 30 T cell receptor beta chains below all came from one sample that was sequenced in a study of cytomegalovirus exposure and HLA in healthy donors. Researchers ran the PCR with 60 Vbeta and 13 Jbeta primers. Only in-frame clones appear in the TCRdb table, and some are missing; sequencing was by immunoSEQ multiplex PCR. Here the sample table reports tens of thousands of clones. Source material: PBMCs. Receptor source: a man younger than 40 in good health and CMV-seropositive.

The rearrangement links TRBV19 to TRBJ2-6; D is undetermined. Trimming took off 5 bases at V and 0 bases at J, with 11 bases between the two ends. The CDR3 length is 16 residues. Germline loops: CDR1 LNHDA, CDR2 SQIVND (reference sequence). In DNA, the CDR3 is TGTGCCAGTAGTCCGGTGGAGAGCTCTGGGGCCAACGTCCTGACTTTC. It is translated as CASSPVESSGANVLTF. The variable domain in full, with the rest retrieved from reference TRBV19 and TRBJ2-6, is DGGITQSPKYLFRKEGQNVTLSCEQNLNHDAMYWYRQDPGQGLRLIYYSQIVNDFQKGDIAEGYSVSREKKESFPLTVTSAQKNPTAFYLCASSPVESSGANVLTFGAGSRLTVL.

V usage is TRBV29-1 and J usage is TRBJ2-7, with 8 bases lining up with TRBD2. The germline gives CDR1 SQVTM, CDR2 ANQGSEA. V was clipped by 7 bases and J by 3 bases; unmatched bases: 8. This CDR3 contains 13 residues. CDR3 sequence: CSAAASGFYEQYF. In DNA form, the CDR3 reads TGCAGCGCGGCGGCTAGCGGGTTCTACGAGCAGTACTTC.

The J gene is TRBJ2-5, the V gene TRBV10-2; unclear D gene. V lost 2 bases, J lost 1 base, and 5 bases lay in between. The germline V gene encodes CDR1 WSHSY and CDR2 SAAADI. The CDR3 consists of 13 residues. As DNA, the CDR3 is TGCGCCAGCAGTGAGACAGTCCAAGAGACCCAGTACTTC. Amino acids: CASSETVQETQYF.

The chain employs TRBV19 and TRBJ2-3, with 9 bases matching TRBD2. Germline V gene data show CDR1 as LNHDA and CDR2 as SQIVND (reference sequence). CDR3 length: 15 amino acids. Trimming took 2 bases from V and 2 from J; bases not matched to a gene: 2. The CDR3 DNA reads TGTGCCAGTAGTATAAGCGGGGGGACCACAGATACGCAGTATTTT. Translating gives CASSISGGTTDTQYF.

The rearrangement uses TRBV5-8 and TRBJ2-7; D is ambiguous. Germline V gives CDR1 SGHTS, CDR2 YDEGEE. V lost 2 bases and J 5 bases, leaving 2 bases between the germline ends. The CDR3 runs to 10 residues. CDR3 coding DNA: TGTGCCAGCAGCTTCAACGAGCAGTACTTC. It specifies CASSFNEQYF.

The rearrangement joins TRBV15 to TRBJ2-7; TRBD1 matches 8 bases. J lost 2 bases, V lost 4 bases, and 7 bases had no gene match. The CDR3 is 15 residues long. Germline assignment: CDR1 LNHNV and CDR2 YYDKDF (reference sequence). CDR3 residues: CATSTSDRGTYEQYF. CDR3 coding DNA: TGTGCCACCAGCACAAGCGACAGGGGAACCTACGAGCAGTACTTC.

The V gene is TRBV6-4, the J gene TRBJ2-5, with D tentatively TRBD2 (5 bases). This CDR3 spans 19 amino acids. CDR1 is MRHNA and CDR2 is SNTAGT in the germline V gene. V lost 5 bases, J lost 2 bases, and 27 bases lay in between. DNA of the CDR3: TGTGCCAGCAGTCCTACTTCCCCGAGGGCAGGTGGGGATCAAGAGACCCAGTACTTC. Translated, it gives CASSPTSPRAGGDQETQYF.

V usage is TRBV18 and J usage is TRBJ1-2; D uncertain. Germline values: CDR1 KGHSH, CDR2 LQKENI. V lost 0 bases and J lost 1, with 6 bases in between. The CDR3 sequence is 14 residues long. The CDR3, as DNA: TGTGCCAGCTCACCACCGGTTAGTAACTATGGCTACACCTTC. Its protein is CASSPPVSNYGYTF.

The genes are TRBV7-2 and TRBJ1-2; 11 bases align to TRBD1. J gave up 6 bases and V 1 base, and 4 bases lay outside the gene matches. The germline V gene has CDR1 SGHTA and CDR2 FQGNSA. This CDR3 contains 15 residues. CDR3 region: CASSLGTGGKDGYTF. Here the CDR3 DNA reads TGTGCCAGCAGCTTAGGGACAGGGGGCAAGGATGGCTACACCTTC.

The chain's CDR3 is CAGRDFPAGEQFF. In DNA, the CDR3 is TGTGCCGGCCGGGACTTCCCGGCTGGGGAGCAGTTCTTC. The chain is built from TRBV30 and TRBJ2-1; TRBD2 is a possible D gene (6 bases). The V gene lost 8 bases and the J gene lost 10 bases, with 21 bases spanning the gap. This CDR3 has 13 residues. Germline V gives CDR1 GTSNPN, CDR2 SVGIG (reference sequence).

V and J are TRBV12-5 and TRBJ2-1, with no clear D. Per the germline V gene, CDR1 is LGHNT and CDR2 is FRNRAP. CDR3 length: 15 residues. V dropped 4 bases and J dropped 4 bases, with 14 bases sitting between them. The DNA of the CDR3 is TGTGCTAGTGGTTCCCGGGTCCAGAAATACAATGAGCAGTTCTTC. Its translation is CASGSRVQKYNEQFF.

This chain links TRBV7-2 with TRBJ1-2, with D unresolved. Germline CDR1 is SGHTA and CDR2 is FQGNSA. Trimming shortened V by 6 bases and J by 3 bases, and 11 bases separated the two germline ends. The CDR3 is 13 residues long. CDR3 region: CASSPSPDYGYTF. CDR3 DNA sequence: TGTGCCAGCAGTCCAAGCCCGGACTATGGCTACACCTTC.

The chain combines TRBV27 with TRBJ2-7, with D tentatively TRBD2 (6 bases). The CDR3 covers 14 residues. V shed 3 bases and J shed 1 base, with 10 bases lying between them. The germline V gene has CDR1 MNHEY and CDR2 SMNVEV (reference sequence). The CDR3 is CASSFNRGSYEQYF. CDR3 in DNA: TGTGCCAGCAGTTTTAATCGGGGGTCCTACGAGCAGTACTTC.

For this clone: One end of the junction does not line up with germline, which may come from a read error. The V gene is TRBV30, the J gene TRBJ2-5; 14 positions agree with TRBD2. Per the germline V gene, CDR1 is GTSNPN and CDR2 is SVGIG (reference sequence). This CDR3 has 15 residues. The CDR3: CAGRPGTSGRETQYF. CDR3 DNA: TGTGCCGGGAGGCCAGGGACTAGCGGGAGAGAGACCCAGTACTTC.

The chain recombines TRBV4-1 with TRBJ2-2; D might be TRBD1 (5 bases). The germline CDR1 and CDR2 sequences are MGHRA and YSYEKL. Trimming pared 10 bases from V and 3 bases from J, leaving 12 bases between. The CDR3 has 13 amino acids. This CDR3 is CATTTQDTGELFF. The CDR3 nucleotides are TGCGCCACAACTACACAGGACACCGGGGAGCTGTTTTTT.

In DNA, the CDR3 is TGCGCCAGCAGCTTGGTTCAGGACAATGAGCAGTTCTTC. Its translation: CASSLVQDNEQFF. The chain combines TRBV5-1 with TRBJ2-1; D gene unclear. Trimming removed 0 bases from V and 5 bases from J, with 6 bases in between. The CDR3 contains 13 residues. Germline V gene data show CDR1 as SGHRS and CDR2 as YFSETQ.

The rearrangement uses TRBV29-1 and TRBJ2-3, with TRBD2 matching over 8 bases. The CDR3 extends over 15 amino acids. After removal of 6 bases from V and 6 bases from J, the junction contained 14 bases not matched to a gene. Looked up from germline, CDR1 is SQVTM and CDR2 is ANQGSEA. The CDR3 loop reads CSVENRLLAGDTQYF. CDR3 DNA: TGCAGCGTGGAAAACAGGTTATTAGCGGGGGATACGCAGTATTTT.

The CDR3 nucleotides are TGCAGCATCGACAGTCCGTTGGGAACTGAAGCTTTCTTT. As protein: CSIDSPLGTEAFF. The chain has TRBV29-1 and TRBJ1-1; D is perhaps TRBD1 (5 bases). This CDR3 region has 13 residues. In germline, CDR1 is SQVTM, CDR2 ANQGSEA. The V end lost 8 bases, the J end lost 5 bases, and 18 bases lay between the germline ends.

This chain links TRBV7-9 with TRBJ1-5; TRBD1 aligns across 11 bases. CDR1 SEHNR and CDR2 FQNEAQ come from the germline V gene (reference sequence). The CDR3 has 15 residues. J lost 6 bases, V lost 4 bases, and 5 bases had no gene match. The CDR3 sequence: CASSSGTGGIQPQHF. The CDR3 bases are TGTGCCAGCAGCTCTGGGACAGGGGGGATTCAGCCCCAGCATTTT.

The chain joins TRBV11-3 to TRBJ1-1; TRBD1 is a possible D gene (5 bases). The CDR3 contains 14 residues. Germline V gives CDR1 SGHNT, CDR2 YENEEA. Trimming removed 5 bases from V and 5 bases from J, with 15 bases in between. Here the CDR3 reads CASSGGGSSTEAFF. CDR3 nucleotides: TGTGCCAGCAGCGGGGGAGGGAGCAGTACTGAAGCTTTCTTT.

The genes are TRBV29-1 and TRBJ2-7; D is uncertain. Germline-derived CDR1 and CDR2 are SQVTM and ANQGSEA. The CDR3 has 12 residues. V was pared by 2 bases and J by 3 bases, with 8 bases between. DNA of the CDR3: TGCAGCGTTGAAAACAGAGACTACGAGCAGTACTTC. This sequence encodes CSVENRDYEQYF.

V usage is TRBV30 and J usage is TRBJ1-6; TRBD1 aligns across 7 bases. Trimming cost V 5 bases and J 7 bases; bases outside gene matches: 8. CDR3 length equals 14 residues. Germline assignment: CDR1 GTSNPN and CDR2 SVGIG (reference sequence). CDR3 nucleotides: TGTGCCTGGGAGTCCGGGACAGCAAATTCACCCCTCCACTTT. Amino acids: CAWESGTANSPLHF.

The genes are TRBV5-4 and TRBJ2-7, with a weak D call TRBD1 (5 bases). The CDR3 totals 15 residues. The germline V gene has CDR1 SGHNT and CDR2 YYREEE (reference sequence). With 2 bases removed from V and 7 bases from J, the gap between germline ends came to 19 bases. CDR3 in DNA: TGTGCCAGCAGCTTTGGGGCCTTCCACCCTGGGGAGCAGTACTTC. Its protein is CASSFGAFHPGEQYF.

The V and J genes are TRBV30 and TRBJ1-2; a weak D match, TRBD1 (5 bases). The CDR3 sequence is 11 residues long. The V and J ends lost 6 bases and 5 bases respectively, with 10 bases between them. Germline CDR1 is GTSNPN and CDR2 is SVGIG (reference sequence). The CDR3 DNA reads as TGTGCCTGCACTACAGGTTATGGCTACACCTTC. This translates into CACTTGYGYTF.

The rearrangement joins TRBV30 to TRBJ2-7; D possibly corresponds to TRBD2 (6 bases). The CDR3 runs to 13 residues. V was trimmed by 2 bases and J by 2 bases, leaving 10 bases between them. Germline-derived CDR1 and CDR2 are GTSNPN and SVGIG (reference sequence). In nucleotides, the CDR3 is TGTGCCTGGAGTTGGCGGGATGCCTACGAGCAGTACTTC. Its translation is CAWSWRDAYEQYF.

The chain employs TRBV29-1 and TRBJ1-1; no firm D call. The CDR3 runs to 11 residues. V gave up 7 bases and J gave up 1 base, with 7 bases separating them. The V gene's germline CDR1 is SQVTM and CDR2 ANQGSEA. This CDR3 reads CSATGNTEAFF. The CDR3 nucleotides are TGCAGCGCGACGGGGAACACTGAAGCTTTCTTT.

DNA of the CDR3: TGTGCCAGCCGGGTAGGTGCAGATACGCAGTATTTT. Translation: CASRVGADTQYF. The chain employs TRBV2 and TRBJ2-3; D gene unclear. The CDR3 contains 12 residues. Trimming took 8 bases from V and 4 from J, leaving 10 bases between them. The germline CDR1 and CDR2 sequences are SNHLY and FYNNEI.

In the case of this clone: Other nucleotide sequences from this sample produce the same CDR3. DNA for the CDR3: TGTGCCAGCAGTTTAGGACTAGCGGACACAGATACGCAGTATTTT. It codes for CASSLGLADTDTQYF. V usage is TRBV27 and J usage is TRBJ2-3, with 10 bases lining up with TRBD2. Germline CDR1 MNHEY, CDR2 SMNVEV (reference sequence). Unmatched junction bases numbered 1, after V lost 2 bases and J lost 2 bases. This CDR3 is built from 15 residues.

CDR3 in DNA: TGTGCCAGCAGTGATTTTAGGACAGGGAACACTGAAGCTTTCTTT. Its translation is CASSDFRTGNTEAFF. The chain has TRBV2 and TRBJ1-1; 7 bases match TRBD1. V was clipped by 3 bases and J by 1 base; unmatched bases: 5. From germline, CDR1 is SNHLY and CDR2 FYNNEI. The CDR3 has 15 residues.

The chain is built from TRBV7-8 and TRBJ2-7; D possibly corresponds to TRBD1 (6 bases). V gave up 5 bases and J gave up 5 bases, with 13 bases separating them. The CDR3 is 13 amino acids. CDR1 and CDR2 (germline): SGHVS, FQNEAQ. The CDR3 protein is CASSLGGEHEQYF. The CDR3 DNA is TGTGCCAGCAGCCTTGGGGGCGAGCACGAGCAGTACTTC.